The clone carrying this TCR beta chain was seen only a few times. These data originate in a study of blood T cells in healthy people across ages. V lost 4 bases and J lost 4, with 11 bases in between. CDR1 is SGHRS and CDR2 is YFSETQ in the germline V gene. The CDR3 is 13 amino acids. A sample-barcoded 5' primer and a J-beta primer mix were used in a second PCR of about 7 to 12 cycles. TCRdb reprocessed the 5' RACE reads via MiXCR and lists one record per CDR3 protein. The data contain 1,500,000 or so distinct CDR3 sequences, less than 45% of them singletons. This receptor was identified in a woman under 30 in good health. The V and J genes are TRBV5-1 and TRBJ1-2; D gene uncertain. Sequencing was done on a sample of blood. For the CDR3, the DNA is TGCGCCAGCAGCCCGGCCCTTCTCTATGGCTACACCTTC. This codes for CASSPALLYGYTF.